This entry lists 5 T cell receptor beta chains sequenced from one sample in a study of response to subunit inactivated influenza vaccine. Using its own MiXCR run on the RT-PCR reads, TCRdb lists one record per CDR3 protein. The sample contains 280,000 or so distinct CDR3 sequences, about a fifth of which appear only once. The sequences come from PBMCs from blood, collected roughly 20 months after vaccination. The receptors originated from a man between 50 and 69 years old who received an inactivated influenza vaccine.

This chain uses TRBV2 with TRBJ1-2; D uncertain. The CDR3 runs to 10 residues. The germline gives CDR1 SNHLY, CDR2 FYNNEI. V was shortened by 8 bases and J by 2 bases, with 3 bases between the two germline ends. The CDR3 sequence: CASGNYGYTF. DNA for the CDR3: TGTGCCAGCGGGAACTATGGCTACACCTTC.

This clonotype appeared once. The chain has TRBV7-2 and TRBJ2-5; TRBD1 matches 8 bases. The junction had 12 bases not matched to a gene; V was cut back by 5 bases and J by 4 bases. The CDR3 spans 16 residues. The germline CDR1 and CDR2 sequences are SGHTA and FQGNSA. The CDR3, as DNA: TGTGCCAGCAGCCGGACAGGGATTTTTTTAGGAGAGACCCAGTACTTC. Translation: CASSRTGIFLGETQYF.

This clonotype was seen only a few times. The rearrangement links TRBV5-5 to TRBJ1-5, with D hard to call. CDR1 and CDR2 (germline): SGHKS, YYEKEE (reference sequence). The CDR3 totals 18 residues. V shed 4 bases and J shed 0 bases, with 20 bases lying between them. CDR3 region: CASSTTRPNPISNQPQHF. The CDR3 DNA sequence: TGTGCCAGCAGCACCACAAGACCCAACCCTATTAGCAATCAGCCCCAGCATTTT.

The J gene is TRBJ2-7, the V gene TRBV19; TRBD1 aligns across 8 bases. The germline gives CDR1 LNHDA, CDR2 SQIVND (reference sequence). Trimming took 7 bases from V and 6 from J; bases not matched to a gene: 8. This CDR3 is built from 13 residues. The DNA for the CDR3 is TGTGCCAGTAAGGAGACAGGGGTTTTCGAGCAGTACTTC. It yields the protein CASKETGVFEQYF.

This clonotype was counted a few times. The chain couples TRBV7-2 to TRBJ2-1; 8 nucleotides line up with TRBD2. With V trimmed by 7 bases and J by 6 bases, 11 bases remained unmatched. CDR1 and CDR2 (germline): SGHTA, FQGNSA. The CDR3 totals 15 residues. This CDR3 is CASTHVAGTFNEQFF. In DNA form, the CDR3 reads TGTGCCAGCACCCACGTAGCGGGGACCTTCAATGAGCAGTTCTTC.